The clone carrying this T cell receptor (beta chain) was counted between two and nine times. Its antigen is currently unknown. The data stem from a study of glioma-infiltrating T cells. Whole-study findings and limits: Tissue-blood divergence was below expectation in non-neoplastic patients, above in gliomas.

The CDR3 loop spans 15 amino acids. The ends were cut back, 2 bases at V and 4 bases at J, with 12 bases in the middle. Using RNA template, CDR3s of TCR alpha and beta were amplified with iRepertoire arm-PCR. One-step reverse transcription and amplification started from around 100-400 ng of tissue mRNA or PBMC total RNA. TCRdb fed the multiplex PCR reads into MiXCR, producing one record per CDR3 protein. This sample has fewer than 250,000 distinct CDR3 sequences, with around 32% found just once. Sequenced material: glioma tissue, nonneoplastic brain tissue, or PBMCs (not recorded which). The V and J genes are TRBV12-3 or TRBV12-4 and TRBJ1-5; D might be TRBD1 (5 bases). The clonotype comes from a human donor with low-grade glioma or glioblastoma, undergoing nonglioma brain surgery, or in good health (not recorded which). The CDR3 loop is CASSLKGTGNQPQHF. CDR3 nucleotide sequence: TGTGCCAGCAGTTTAAAGGGTACAGGAAATCAGCCCCAGCATTTT.